A few counts support the clone carrying this TCR beta chain. As yet, its antigen is unknown. RNA extraction gave at least 5.5 micrograms of total RNA per sample. V gave up 0 bases and J gave up 4 bases, with 18 bases separating them. CDR3 length: 17 amino acids. A J-beta primer mix and a sample-barcoded 5' primer were used in a second PCR of roughly 7 to 12 cycles. Any given sample supplied a minimum of 3 million CDR3-containing paired-end reads. TCRdb processed the 5' RACE reads anew with MiXCR; each CDR3 protein has one entry. The sample contains around 940,000 distinct CDR3 sequences, about 51% of which appear only once. These data originate in a study of blood T cells in healthy people across ages. Study-level findings and limits: Relative to aged donors, long-lived donors carried more naive CD4+ cells and displayed higher diversity.

This clonotype was obtained from an older woman in good health. What was sequenced was blood. The rearrangement links TRBV6-7 to TRBJ2-5; the D gene is possibly TRBD1 (7 bases). TRBV6-7 is classed as an ORF, of uncertain function. CDR3 residues: CASSYSRTGRGPETQYF. In nucleotides, the CDR3 is TGTGCCAGCAGTTACTCCCGGACAGGCCGGGGGCCAGAGACCCAGTACTTC.